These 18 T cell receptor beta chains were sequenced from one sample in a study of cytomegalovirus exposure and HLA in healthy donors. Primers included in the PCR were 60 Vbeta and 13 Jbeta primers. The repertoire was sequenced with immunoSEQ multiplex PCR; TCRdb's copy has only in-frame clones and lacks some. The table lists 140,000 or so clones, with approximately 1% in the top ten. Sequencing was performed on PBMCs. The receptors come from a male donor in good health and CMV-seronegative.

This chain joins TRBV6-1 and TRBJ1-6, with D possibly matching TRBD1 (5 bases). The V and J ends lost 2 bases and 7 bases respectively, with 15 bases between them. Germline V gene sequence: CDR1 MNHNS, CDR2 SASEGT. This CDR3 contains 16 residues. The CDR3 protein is CASSERGKGLNSPLHF. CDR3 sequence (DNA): TGTGCCAGCAGTGAACGGGGGAAGGGGTTGAATTCACCCCTCCACTTT.

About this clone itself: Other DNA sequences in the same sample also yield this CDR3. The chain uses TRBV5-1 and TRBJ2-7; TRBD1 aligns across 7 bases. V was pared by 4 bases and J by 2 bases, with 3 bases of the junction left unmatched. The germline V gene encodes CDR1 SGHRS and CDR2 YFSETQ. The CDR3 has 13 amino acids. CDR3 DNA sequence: TGCGCCAGCAGCCGGGACAGCCCCTACGAGCAGTACTTC. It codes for CASSRDSPYEQYF.

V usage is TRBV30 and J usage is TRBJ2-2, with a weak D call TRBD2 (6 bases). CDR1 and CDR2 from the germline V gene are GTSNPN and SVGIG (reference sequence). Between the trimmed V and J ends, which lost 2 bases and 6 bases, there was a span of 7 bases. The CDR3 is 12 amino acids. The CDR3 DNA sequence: TGTGCCTGGAGTTGGGGGGCCGGGGAGCTGTTTTTT. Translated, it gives CAWSWGAGELFF.

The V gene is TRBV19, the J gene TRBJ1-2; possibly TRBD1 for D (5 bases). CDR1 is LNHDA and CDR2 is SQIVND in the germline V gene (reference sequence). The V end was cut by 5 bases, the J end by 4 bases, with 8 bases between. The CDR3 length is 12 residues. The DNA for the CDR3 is TGTGCCAGTAGTTCAGGGTTCTATGGCTACACCTTC. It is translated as CASSSGFYGYTF.

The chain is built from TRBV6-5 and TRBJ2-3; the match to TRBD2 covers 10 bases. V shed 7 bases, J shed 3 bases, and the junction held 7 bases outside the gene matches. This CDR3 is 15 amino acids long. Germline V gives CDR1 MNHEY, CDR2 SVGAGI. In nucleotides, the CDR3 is TGTGCCAGCACCTCCCTAGCGGGAGTAACAGATACGCAGTATTTT. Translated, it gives CASTSLAGVTDTQYF.

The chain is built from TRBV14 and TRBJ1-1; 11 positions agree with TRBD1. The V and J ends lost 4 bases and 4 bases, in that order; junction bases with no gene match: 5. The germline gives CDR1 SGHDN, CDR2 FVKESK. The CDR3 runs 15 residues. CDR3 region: CASSPDRGRLTEAFF. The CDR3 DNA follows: TGTGCCAGCAGCCCGGACAGGGGGCGCCTCACTGAAGCTTTCTTT.

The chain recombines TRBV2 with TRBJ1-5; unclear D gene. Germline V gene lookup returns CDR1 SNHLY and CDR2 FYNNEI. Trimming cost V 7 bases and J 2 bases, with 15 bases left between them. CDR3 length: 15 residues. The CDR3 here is CASKDTEVGNQPQHF. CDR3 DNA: TGTGCCAGCAAGGATACCGAGGTAGGCAATCAGCCCCAGCATTTT.

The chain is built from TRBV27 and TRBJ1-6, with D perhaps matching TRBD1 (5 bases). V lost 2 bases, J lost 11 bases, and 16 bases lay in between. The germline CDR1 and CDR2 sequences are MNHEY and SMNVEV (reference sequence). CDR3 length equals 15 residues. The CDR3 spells CASSLQGRVSAPLHF. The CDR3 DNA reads TGTGCCAGCAGTTTACAAGGCAGGGTGTCTGCACCCCTCCACTTT.

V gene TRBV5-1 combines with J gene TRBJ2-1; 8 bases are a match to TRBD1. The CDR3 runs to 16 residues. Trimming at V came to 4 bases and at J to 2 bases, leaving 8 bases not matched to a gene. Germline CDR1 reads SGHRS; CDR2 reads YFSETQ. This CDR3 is CASSPMDRDPYNEQFF. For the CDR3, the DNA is TGCGCCAGCAGCCCGATGGACAGGGATCCCTACAATGAGCAGTTCTTC.

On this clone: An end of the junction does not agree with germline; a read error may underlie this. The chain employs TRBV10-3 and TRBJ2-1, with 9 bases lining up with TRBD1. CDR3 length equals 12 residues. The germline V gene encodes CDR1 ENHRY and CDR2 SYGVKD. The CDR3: CATRGQGTHVVF. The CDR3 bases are TGTGCCACTCGGGGACAGGGTACGCATGTCGTCTTC.

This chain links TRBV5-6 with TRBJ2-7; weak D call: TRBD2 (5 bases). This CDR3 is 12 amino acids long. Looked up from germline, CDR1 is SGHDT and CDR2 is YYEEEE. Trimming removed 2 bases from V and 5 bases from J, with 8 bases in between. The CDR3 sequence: CASSFAGDEQYF. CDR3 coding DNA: TGTGCCAGCAGCTTCGCGGGTGACGAGCAGTACTTC.

This CDR3 reads CASHPRGMGLGYTF. CDR3 DNA: TGTGCCAGCCACCCGAGGGGGATGGGGCTTGGCTACACCTTC. The chain joins TRBV6-1 to TRBJ1-2; tentative D call: TRBD1 (6 bases). Trimming removed 8 bases from V and 7 bases from J, with 20 bases in between. Germline V lookup: CDR1 MNHNS, CDR2 SASEGT. The CDR3 is 14 amino acids.

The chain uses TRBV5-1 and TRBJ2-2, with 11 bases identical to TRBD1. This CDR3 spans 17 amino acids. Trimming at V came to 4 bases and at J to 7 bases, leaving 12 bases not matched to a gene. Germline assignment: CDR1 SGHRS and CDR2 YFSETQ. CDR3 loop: CASSGGQGAYRGGELFF. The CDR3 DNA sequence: TGCGCCAGCAGCGGCGGACAGGGGGCGTATAGAGGCGGGGAGCTGTTTTTT.

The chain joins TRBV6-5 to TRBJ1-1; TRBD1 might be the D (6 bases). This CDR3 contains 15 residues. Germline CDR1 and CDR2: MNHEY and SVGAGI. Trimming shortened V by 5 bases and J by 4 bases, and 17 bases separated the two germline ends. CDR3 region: CASSGRQVGGTEAFF. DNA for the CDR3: TGTGCCAGCAGTGGACGACAGGTCGGAGGCACTGAAGCTTTCTTT.

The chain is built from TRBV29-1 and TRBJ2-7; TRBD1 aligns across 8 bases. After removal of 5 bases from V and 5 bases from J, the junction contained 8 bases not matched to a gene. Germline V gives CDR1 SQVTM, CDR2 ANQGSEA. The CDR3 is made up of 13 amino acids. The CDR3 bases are TGCAGCGTTTTTACCGGACAGGGCCACGAGCAGTACTTC. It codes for CSVFTGQGHEQYF.

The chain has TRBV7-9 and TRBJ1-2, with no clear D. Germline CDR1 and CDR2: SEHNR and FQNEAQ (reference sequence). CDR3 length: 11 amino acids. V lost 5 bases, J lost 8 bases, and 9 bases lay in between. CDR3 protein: CASSPAEGYTF. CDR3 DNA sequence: TGTGCCAGCAGCCCAGCGGAGGGCTACACCTTC.

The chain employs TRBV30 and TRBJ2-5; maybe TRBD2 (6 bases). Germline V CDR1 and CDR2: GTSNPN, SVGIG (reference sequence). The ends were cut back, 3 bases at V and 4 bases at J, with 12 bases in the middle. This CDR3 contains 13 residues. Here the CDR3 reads CAWSGSKGETQYF. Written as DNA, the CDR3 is TGTGCCTGGAGCGGGAGTAAGGGAGAGACCCAGTACTTC.

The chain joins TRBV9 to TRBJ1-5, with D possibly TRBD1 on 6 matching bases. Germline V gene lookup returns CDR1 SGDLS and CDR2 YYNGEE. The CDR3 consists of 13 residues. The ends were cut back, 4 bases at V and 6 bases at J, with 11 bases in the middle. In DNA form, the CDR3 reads TGTGCCAGCAGCCCAACAGGGTCTCAGCCCCAGCATTTT. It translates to CASSPTGSQPQHF.